The rows below give T cell receptor beta chains drawn from one sample of a study of cytomegalovirus exposure and HLA in healthy donors. Clones were sequenced by immunoSEQ multiplex PCR, and TCRdb holds only the in-frame ones, with some missing. The sample yields some 49,000 clones, about 90% seen once. Input material: PBMCs. The origin of the receptors is a man between 18 and 35 years old in good health and CMV-seronegative. CDR3s include the opening cysteine and the closing phenylalanine or tryptophan. D genes are given only for firm matches. The size of a clone is reported for some rows only, either as once, few or many, or as a class for expanded clones.

v_call,d_call,clone_size,j_call,cdr3_aa,cdr3_nt
TRBV7-9,TRBD1,-,TRBJ2-3,CASSLKVLDRGPFGDTQYF,TGTGCCAGCAGCTTAAAGGTTCTAGACAGGGGGCCTTTTGGAGATACGCAGTATTTT
TRBV5-6,TRBD2,-,TRBJ2-7,CASSLFGLAAPYEQYF,TGTGCCAGCAGCTTGTTTGGACTAGCGGCCCCCTACGAGCAGTACTTC
TRBV6-5,-,-,TRBJ2-7,CASGKGTTSEQYF,TGTGCCAGCGGAAAAGGGACAACCTCCGAGCAGTACTTC
TRBV11-3,TRBD2,-,TRBJ2-1,CASSSNPGGASDEQFF,TGTGCCAGCAGCTCGAATCCGGGAGGGGCCTCCGATGAGCAGTTCTTC
TRBV15,TRBD2,-,TRBJ2-1,CATSRVRLAGGDEQFF,TGTGCCACCAGCAGAGTGCGGCTAGCGGGAGGGGATGAGCAGTTCTTC
TRBV28,TRBD1,-,TRBJ1-1,CASSPYRGQWSRTEAFF,TGTGCCAGCAGCCCCTACAGGGGGCAATGGTCGAGGACTGAAGCTTTCTTT
TRBV28,TRBD2,-,TRBJ2-7,CASSSTSGYSSYEQYF,TGTGCCAGCAGTTCCACTAGCGGGTATAGCTCCTACGAGCAGTACTTC
TRBV7-9,TRBD1,-,TRBJ2-5,CASSTEGAETQYF,TGTGCCAGCAGTACAGAGGGGGCGGAGACCCAGTACTTC
TRBV27,TRBD2,-,TRBJ2-1,CASSKALSGRRGEQFF,TGTGCCAGCAGTAAGGCCCTAAGCGGGAGGAGGGGTGAGCAGTTCTTC
TRBV7-8,-,-,TRBJ2-7,CASSLAYGFNEQYF,TGTGCCAGCAGCTTAGCGTACGGTTTCAACGAGCAGTACTTC
TRBV7-6,-,-,TRBJ2-2,CASSLAIYGELFF,TGTGCCAGCAGCTTAGCGATCTACGGGGAGCTGTTTTTT
TRBV7-9,TRBD2,-,TRBJ2-2,CASSLALAGDTGELFF,TGTGCCAGCAGCTTAGCGCTAGCGGGTGACACCGGGGAGCTGTTTTTT
TRBV15,TRBD2,-,TRBJ2-7,CATSRDGLAGDEQYF,TGTGCCACCAGCAGAGATGGACTAGCGGGAGACGAGCAGTACTTC
TRBV28,TRBD1,once,TRBJ2-7,CASSPTGTVISYEQYF,TGTGCCAGCAGTCCAACCGGGACAGTGATTTCCTACGAGCAGTACTTC
TRBV6-5,TRBD2,-,TRBJ2-1,CASSYNAGGRVNEQFF,TGTGCCAGCAGTTACAACGCGGGAGGGAGAGTCAATGAGCAGTTCTTC
TRBV9,-,-,TRBJ1-1,CASSVAQKNTEAFF,TGTGCCAGCAGCGTAGCCCAGAAGAACACTGAAGCTTTCTTT
TRBV30,-,-,TRBJ2-1,CAGRQDSYNEQFF,TGTGCCGGAAGGCAGGACTCCTACAATGAGCAGTTCTTC
TRBV5-5,-,once,TRBJ2-1,CASSLAGSGYNEQFF,TGTGCCAGCAGCTTGGCGGGAAGCGGATACAATGAGCAGTTCTTC
TRBV7-8,-,-,TRBJ1-5,CASSLDGGGPQHF,TGTGCCAGCAGCTTAGACGGGGGGGGCCCCCAGCATTTT
TRBV28,-,few,TRBJ1-1,CASSLLRGRWAFF,TGTGCCAGCAGTCTACTCCGAGGTAGATGGGCTTTCTTT
TRBV9,-,-,TRBJ2-1,CASSARRGFYNEQFF,TGTGCCAGCAGCGCCCGTAGGGGGTTTTACAATGAGCAGTTCTTC
TRBV7-2,-,-,TRBJ2-1,CASSLNPDFYNEQFF,TGTGCCAGCAGCTTAAATCCGGACTTCTACAATGAGCAGTTCTTC
TRBV19,TRBD2,-,TRBJ2-2,CASRPSGRGELFF,TGTGCCAGTAGGCCTAGCGGGAGAGGGGAGCTGTTTTTT
TRBV5-1,TRBD2,-,TRBJ2-1,CASSLAAGGPYNEQFF,TGCGCCAGCAGCTTGGCGGCGGGAGGGCCGTACAATGAGCAGTTCTTC
TRBV11-2,-,-,TRBJ2-7,CASSSPVDRPYEQYF,TGTGCCAGCAGCTCCCCCGTTGACAGGCCCTACGAGCAGTACTTC
TRBV28,-,-,TRBJ2-1,CASSNSYNEQFF,TGTGCCAGCAGTAATTCTTACAATGAGCAGTTCTTC
TRBV5-4,-,-,TRBJ2-5,CASSLNAQETQYF,TGTGCCAGCAGCTTGAATGCGCAAGAGACCCAGTACTTC
TRBV28,-,-,TRBJ1-5,CASRGGSGWTNQPQHF,TGTGCCAGCAGGGGGGGGTCGGGGTGGACCAATCAGCCCCAGCATTTT
TRBV28,-,few,TRBJ2-7,CASSSPGTYEQYF,TGTGCCAGCAGTTCTCCCGGGACCTACGAGCAGTACTTC
TRBV5-1,-,-,TRBJ2-5,CASSLVQVRREGETQYF,TGCGCCAGCAGCTTGGTGCAGGTCAGACGGGAAGGAGAGACCCAGTACTTC
TRBV7-3,TRBD1,-,TRBJ2-3,CASSSGGADTQYF,TGTGCCAGCAGCTCAGGGGGAGCGGATACGCAGTATTTT
TRBV30,-,-,TRBJ2-5,CAWRQGQETQYF,TGTGCCTGGAGACAGGGCCAAGAGACCCAGTACTTC
TRBV27,TRBD2,-,TRBJ2-3,CATSAGGGDTQYF,TGTGCCACATCAGCGGGAGGTGGAGATACGCAGTATTTT
TRBV20-1,-,-,TRBJ1-1,CSARVGDVAFF,TGCAGTGCTAGAGTAGGGGATGTGGCTTTCTTT
TRBV19,TRBD1,once,TRBJ2-3,CASSMDRASDTQYF,TGTGCCAGTAGTATGGACAGGGCGTCAGATACGCAGTATTTT
TRBV5-4,TRBD1,-,TRBJ2-1,CASSPDRAPYYNEQFF,TGTGCCAGCAGCCCCGACAGGGCTCCGTACTACAATGAGCAGTTCTTC
TRBV29-1,-,-,TRBJ2-1,CSATPNNEQFF,TGCAGCGCTACGCCCAACAATGAGCAGTTCTTC
TRBV7-9,TRBD1,-,TRBJ2-7,CASKQPGQKEQYF,TGTGCCAGCAAACAACCGGGACAGAAGGAGCAGTACTTC
TRBV4-1,TRBD2,-,TRBJ2-3,CASSQVGLAGGGKDTQYF,TGCGCCAGCAGCCAAGTAGGACTAGCGGGAGGAGGGAAAGATACGCAGTATTTT
TRBV9,-,-,TRBJ2-2,CASSVGSLANTGELFF,TGTGCCAGCAGCGTAGGATCGCTAGCGAACACCGGGGAGCTGTTTTTT
TRBV7-8,-,-,TRBJ2-5,CASSLEERLQETQYF,TGTGCCAGCAGCTTAGAAGAGCGCCTCCAAGAGACCCAGTACTTC